A selection of T cell receptor beta chains follows, all from one sample in a study of identical twins. TCRdb re-called the 5' RACE reads through MiXCR, storing one row per CDR3 protein. The table has about 520,000 distinct CDR3 sequences, under 25% seen once. The data also belong to a second study, concerning T cells expressing NK-cell markers.

The sequenced sample was CD4+ T cells sorted from blood. The receptors come from a woman aged 18-29 years in good health. Each CDR3 is given with its conserved first and last residue. D genes are given only for firm matches. Clone size is given for some rows only: seen once, a few or many times, or a class if the clone is expanded.

abundance,v_gene,d_gene,j_gene,CDR3nt,CDR3aa
.,TRBV6-5,.,TRBJ2-5,TGTGCCAGCAGCTCCCTAGGGACCCAGTACTTC,CASSSLGTQYF
few,TRBV20-1,TRBD2,TRBJ2-1,TGCAGTGCTAGAGATCGTAGCGGGGCTGATGAGCAGTTCTTC,CSARDRSGADEQFF
few,TRBV5-1,.,TRBJ2-7,TGCGCCAGCAGAGTGGGGGGCCGCTACGAGCAGTACTTC,CASRVGGRYEQYF
many,TRBV20-1,.,TRBJ2-7,TGCAGTGCTAGAGATCGGTGGACTTGGGAGCAGTACTTC,CSARDRWTWEQYF
.,TRBV15,TRBD1,TRBJ2-3,TGTGCCACCAGCTCCCCGGGACAGGTCACAGATACGCAGTATTTT,CATSSPGQVTDTQYF
.,TRBV4-3,.,TRBJ2-7,TGCGCCAGCAGCCAAGATGCCCGGCAGTACGAGCAGTACTTC,CASSQDARQYEQYF
.,TRBV20-1,TRBD1,TRBJ1-2,TGCAGTGCCAGGACCGGGACAGGGAAGGGGGGCTACACCTTC,CSARTGTGKGGYTF
.,TRBV20-1,TRBD1,TRBJ1-1,TGCAGTGCTAGGAAAACCGGGACAGGGGGCACTGAAGCTTTCTTT,CSARKTGTGGTEAFF
few,TRBV4-3,TRBD2,TRBJ2-1,TGCGCCAGCAGCCAAAAATTAGTCTGGACTAGCGGGAACAATGAGCAGTTCTTC,CASSQKLVWTSGNNEQFF
few,TRBV4-3,.,TRBJ2-5,TGCGCCAGCAGCCAAGGTCCCCCGGGAGCTAAAGAGACCCAGTACTTC,CASSQGPPGAKETQYF
.,TRBV12-3/TRBV12-4,.,TRBJ2-7,TGTGCCAGCAGTCCCACTTCGGGACGGGGACCGCACGAGCAGTACTTC,CASSPTSGRGPHEQYF
few,TRBV14,TRBD2,TRBJ2-3,TGTGCCAGCAGCACCAACCGCGGGAGGGCCACAGATACGCAGTATTTT,CASSTNRGRATDTQYF
many,TRBV5-5,.,TRBJ1-4,TGTGCCAGCAGCCGGGCAACTAATGAAAAACTGTTTTTT,CASSRATNEKLFF
few,TRBV20-1,.,TRBJ2-7,TGCAGTGCTAGAGACAGGGGGAGGGCGGGGGAGCAGTACTTC,CSARDRGRAGEQYF
few,TRBV12-3/TRBV12-4,.,TRBJ1-2,TGTGCCAGCAGTTCGTTCGACAGAACGCTTAATGGCTACACCTTC,CASSSFDRTLNGYTF
.,TRBV2,TRBD1,TRBJ2-2,TGTGCCAGCAGTGAGAGGTCAGGGGGAGGGGAGCTGTTTTTT,CASSERSGGGELFF
.,TRBV4-1,.,TRBJ2-1,TGCGCCAGCAGCCAAGATTTGTACCAATACAATGAGCAGTTCTTC,CASSQDLYQYNEQFF
few,TRBV12-3/TRBV12-4,.,TRBJ1-2,TGTGCCAGCAGGGGGGGGGTTAACTATGGCTACACCTTC,CASRGGVNYGYTF
.,TRBV5-5,TRBD2,TRBJ2-1,TGTGCCAGCAGCTTGTTAGCGGGAGGCGGTGAGCAGTTCTTC,CASSLLAGGGEQFF
.,TRBV12-3/TRBV12-4,.,TRBJ2-7,TGTGCCAGCAGTTTACAGTCGTCGTTCTCCTACGAGCAGTACTTC,CASSLQSSFSYEQYF
few,TRBV2,.,TRBJ1-2,TGTGCAAGCGGCAGGGTGGGCTATGGCTACACCTTC,CASGRVGYGYTF
.,TRBV20-1,TRBD2,TRBJ2-1,TGCAGTGCTAGATCCCCTAGCGGGGACTACAATGAGCAGTTCTTC,CSARSPSGDYNEQFF
many,TRBV20-1,.,TRBJ2-3,TGCAGTGCCAAGGGTAGCACAGATACGCAGTATTTT,CSAKGSTDTQYF
.,TRBV6-2/TRBV6-3,.,TRBJ2-3,TGTGCCAGCAGTTACTCGTCCGGGCGTACAGATACGCAGTATTTT,CASSYSSGRTDTQYF
.,TRBV7-6,.,TRBJ2-3,TGTGCCAGCAGCTTAGTCGGCGCCACAGATACGCAGTATTTT,CASSLVGATDTQYF
few,TRBV15,TRBD2,TRBJ2-1,TGTGCCACCAGCAGAGAGGACTGGCGGGGGAACAATGAGCAGTTCTTC,CATSREDWRGNNEQFF
.,TRBV6-5,TRBD1,TRBJ2-2,TGTGCCAGCAGTTACGACGGACAGGGCCAGGCCGGGGAGCTGTTTTTT,CASSYDGQGQAGELFF
few,TRBV10-3,.,TRBJ2-1,TGTGCCATCCGGGGAACTCCGGCCTACAATGAGCAGTTCTTC,CAIRGTPAYNEQFF
.,TRBV11-2,TRBD1,TRBJ1-6,TGTGCCAGCAGCTTCCTCTCCGGGACAGGGGAATCACCCCTCCACTTT,CASSFLSGTGESPLHF
.,TRBV18,TRBD2,TRBJ2-3,TGTGCCAGCTCACCAAGACTAGCGGTGAGCACAGATACGCAGTATTTT,CASSPRLAVSTDTQYF
few,TRBV10-3,TRBD1,TRBJ2-1,TGTGCCATCAATGCTGACAGGGCAAGAGGTGAGCAGTTCTTC,CAINADRARGEQFF
.,TRBV20-1,.,TRBJ1-6,TGCAGTGCTAGGTCGGAGAGCTCCTATAATTCACCCCTCCACTTT,CSARSESSYNSPLHF
.,TRBV5-6,.,TRBJ1-1,TGTGCCAGCAGCCTAGGGCGAGCAGCTTTCTTT,CASSLGRAAFF
.,TRBV20-1,.,TRBJ2-7,TGCAGTGCTGCGGGGATTACCTACGAGCAGTACTTC,CSAAGITYEQYF
few,TRBV18,.,TRBJ2-7,TGTGCCAGCTCACCAGATACAAGTGAGGTCGAGCAGTACTTC,CASSPDTSEVEQYF
.,TRBV11-2,TRBD1,TRBJ1-6,TGTGCCAGCAGCTTAGAGACAGGGGGAAATTCACCCCTCCACTTT,CASSLETGGNSPLHF
.,TRBV12-3/TRBV12-4,.,TRBJ1-3,TGTGCCAGCAGTTTTTTCAGCGGGTTTAGTGGAAACACCATATATTTT,CASSFFSGFSGNTIYF
.,TRBV19,TRBD1,TRBJ2-1,TGTGCCAGTAGTACTTCAGGGGGCTATCTCAATGAGCAGTTCTTC,CASSTSGGYLNEQFF
.,TRBV20-1,TRBD1,TRBJ2-3,TGCAGTGCCAACGGACAGGGGGGACATACGCAGTATTTT,CSANGQGGHTQYF
.,TRBV20-1,TRBD1,TRBJ2-2,TGCAGTGTTGGGACAGGGGCTCCCGGGGAGCTGTTTTTT,CSVGTGAPGELFF
.,TRBV2,TRBD1,TRBJ1-5,TGTGCCAGCCAACCGGGACAGGGTGGCCTTTTAGGCAATCAGCCCCAGCATTTT,CASQPGQGGLLGNQPQHF
.,TRBV12-5,.,TRBJ1-1,TGTGCTAGTGGTTTTCGAAACACTGAAGCTTTCTTT,CASGFRNTEAFF
.,TRBV27,.,TRBJ1-5,TGTGCCAGCAGTTTATGGTCCAGTGGGAGTAGCAATCAGCCCCAGCATTTT,CASSLWSSGSSNQPQHF